The clone carrying this TCR beta chain was seen more than once but under ten times. Germline CDR1 MNHEY, CDR2 SVGAGI. The CDR3 is 15 amino acids. Trimming at V came to 6 bases and at J to 2 bases, leaving 8 bases not matched to a gene. TCRdb recomputed calls from the 5' RACE reads with MiXCR, one row per CDR3 protein. There are roughly 450,000 distinct CDR3 sequences in the sample; around a sixth occur only once, and approximately 13% lies in the top ten. The data stem from a study of T-cell memory formation after mild COVID-19. The chain combines TRBV6-5 with TRBJ2-7, with 9 bases that match TRBD1. This TCR was sampled from an adult woman who had mild COVID-19 (a few samples of this study predate the infection). Cell type and time point are not known. The sequenced sample was PBMCs or a T cell subset sorted from them (not recorded which). The chain's CDR3 is CASSMGTGKAYEQYF. The CDR3 DNA sequence: TGTGCCAGCAGCATGGGGACAGGGAAGGCCTACGAGCAGTACTTC.